This T cell receptor (beta chain) was retrieved from a study of blood T cell repertoires in COVID-19. Study-wide context: Sources were T cells, B-cell-depleted T cells, or PBMCs; the material itself was cDNA or gDNA.

Followed over time, Seattle patients had been enrolled while infection was active. Original data processing: Amplifying reference gene primers gave estimates of nucleated cell counts. Generated by immunoSEQ multiplex PCR, the TCRdb table keeps only in-frame clones and is missing some. Clonal size and the V and J genes are those of that table, whereas D and trimming came from the DNA. The table shows roughly 300,000 clones, with roughly 90% occurring only once. The CDR3 contains 14 residues. With 3 bases clipped from V and 5 bases from J, the junction kept 6 bases outside the gene matches. Germline CDR1 LNHDA, CDR2 SQIVND (reference sequence).

The sequenced material came from peripheral blood. V usage is TRBV19 and J usage is TRBJ2-7; 8 bases are a match to TRBD1. The clonotype was recovered from a woman in her 30s with COVID-19, enrolled during active disease. This chain's CDR3 is CASSIGDRYDEQYF. Here the CDR3 DNA reads TGTGCCAGTAGTATCGGGGACAGGTACGACGAGCAGTACTTC.